This is a list of T cell receptor beta chains from one sample in a study of shared clonotypes between healthy human individuals. TCRdb's table, derived via immunoSEQ multiplex PCR, lists solely in-frame clones and lacks some. There are under 2,000,000 clones in the sample; approximately 94% occur only once, and around 1% lies in the top ten. Sequenced input: naive CD8+ T cells sorted from blood. The receptors derive from a man between 18 and 35 years old in good health. Both conserved end residues are trimmed from each CDR3. Part of the rows lack a size; the others show once, few, many or a class for expanded clones.

clone size,V gene,J gene,CDR3 protein
once,TRBV7-8,TRBJ2-5,ASSLFPAGETQY
.,TRBV7-9,TRBJ2-7,ASNTMTGEKAEQY
.,TRBV28,TRBJ2-7,ASHTTVETGDEQY
.,TRBV29-1,TRBJ1-2,SVEDRRVDYGYT
.,TRBV27,TRBJ2-3,ASSPIGGGAIEDTQY
.,TRBV11-2,TRBJ2-7,ASSPGQGKLYEQY
.,TRBV11-3,TRBJ2-1,ASSSTGSKGGNEQF
.,TRBV5-1,TRBJ2-1,ASRGHADNEQF
.,TRBV5-1,TRBJ2-7,ASSFRDRVRDEQY
.,TRBV6-1,TRBJ2-3,ASSGWTSGALVYTQY
.,TRBV10-3,TRBJ2-1,AISESTASGRVNEQF
.,TRBV7-9,TRBJ1-1,ASSLEVNTEAF
.,TRBV29-1,TRBJ2-7,SVGDSKVYEQY
.,TRBV12-5,TRBJ2-3,ASGPSSAVTDTQY
.,TRBV19,TRBJ2-7,ASSITGNSYEQY
.,TRBV19,TRBJ2-7,ASSVLGGEQY
.,TRBV7-9,TRBJ1-6,ASSVGYSPLH
.,TRBV4-3,TRBJ2-6,ASSQDWNSGANVLT
.,TRBV7-6,TRBJ2-2,ASSSRLRETTGELF
.,TRBV7-9,TRBJ1-1,ASSSGHLNTEAF
.,TRBV2,TRBJ1-2,ASSPGVNYGYT
.,TRBV9,TRBJ2-7,ASSVAGQGSYEQY
once,TRBV5-8,TRBJ1-5,ASSPSPGTDYQPQH
.,TRBV7-9,TRBJ2-3,ASSSRTSTDTQY
.,TRBV27,TRBJ2-4,ASSFTPIGPAKNIQY
.,TRBV10-3,TRBJ1-1,AISEGPPYAEAF
.,TRBV4-3,TRBJ2-3,ASSPFTEFALGDTQY
.,TRBV7-9,TRBJ2-5,ASQLLAVQETQY
.,TRBV21-1,TRBJ1-4,ASRQGEHEKLF
.,TRBV4-3,TRBJ2-7,ASSQEGGVSSYEQY
.,TRBV4-3,TRBJ2-5,ASSQTGSGPQETQY
.,TRBV2,TRBJ1-6,ASSEVPGRSYNSPLH
.,TRBV11-2,TRBJ2-5,ASSLGVAAGEETQY
.,TRBV6-1,TRBJ2-7,ASSVGQRSYEQY
.,TRBV28,TRBJ2-3,ASSIAGGQDTQY
.,TRBV5-1,TRBJ2-2,ASSPWLAEVSGELF
once,TRBV27,TRBJ1-3,ASSPSWAERLSGNTIY
.,TRBV19,TRBJ2-7,ASSSLVGSGQFGEQY
.,TRBV9,TRBJ2-6,ASSPQNEGSGANVLT
once,TRBV9,TRBJ2-2,ASSLPRLAGETGELF
.,TRBV4-3,TRBJ1-2,ASSPGLRTGTYGYT
.,TRBV7-9,TRBJ1-6,ASSVWTEYNSPLH
.,TRBV28,TRBJ2-7,ASSLGWTYEQY
.,TRBV9,TRBJ2-7,ASSPSGGDYVNEQY
once,TRBV5-4,TRBJ2-5,ASSHPTSGEVETQY
.,TRBV30,TRBJ2-7,AWSVPGTGETLGQY
.,TRBV19,TRBJ2-1,ASSNLADYNEQF
.,TRBV5-6,TRBJ2-6,ASSLVTELSGANVLT
.,TRBV10-3,TRBJ2-2,AISEEGHGELF
once,TRBV7-6,TRBJ2-3,ASSADSGGHTDTQY
once,TRBV5-6,TRBJ2-7,ASSYDRGDEQY
.,TRBV19,TRBJ2-3,ASSLFPTSGGADTQY
.,TRBV7-9,TRBJ2-2,ASSLVPTGGELF